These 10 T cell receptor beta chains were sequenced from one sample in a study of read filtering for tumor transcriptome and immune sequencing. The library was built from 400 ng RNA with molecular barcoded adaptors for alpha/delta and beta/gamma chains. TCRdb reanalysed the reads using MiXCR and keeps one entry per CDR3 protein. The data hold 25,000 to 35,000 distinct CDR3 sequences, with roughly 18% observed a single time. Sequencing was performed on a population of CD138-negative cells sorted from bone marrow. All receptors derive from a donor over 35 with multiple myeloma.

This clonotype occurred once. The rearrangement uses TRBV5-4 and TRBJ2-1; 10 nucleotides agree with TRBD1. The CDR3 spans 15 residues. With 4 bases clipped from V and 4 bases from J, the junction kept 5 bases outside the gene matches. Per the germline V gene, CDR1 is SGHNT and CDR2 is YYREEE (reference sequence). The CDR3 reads CASSRGQGGYNEQFF. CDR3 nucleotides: TGTGCCAGCAGCCGAGGACAGGGGGGATACAATGAGCAGTTCTTC. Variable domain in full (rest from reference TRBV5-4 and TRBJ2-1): ETGVTQSPTHLIKTRGQQVTLRCSSQSGHNTVSWYQQALGQGPQFIFQYYREEENGRGNFPPRFSGLQFPNYSSELNVNALELDDSALYLCASSRGQGGYNEQFFGPGTRLTVL.

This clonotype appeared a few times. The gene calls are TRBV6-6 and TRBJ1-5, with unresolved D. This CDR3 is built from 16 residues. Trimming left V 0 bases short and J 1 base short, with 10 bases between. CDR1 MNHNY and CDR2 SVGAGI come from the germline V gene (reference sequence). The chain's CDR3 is CASSYSAVSSNQPQHF. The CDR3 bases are TGTGCCAGCAGTTACTCAGCAGTTTCCAGCAATCAGCCCCAGCATTTT.

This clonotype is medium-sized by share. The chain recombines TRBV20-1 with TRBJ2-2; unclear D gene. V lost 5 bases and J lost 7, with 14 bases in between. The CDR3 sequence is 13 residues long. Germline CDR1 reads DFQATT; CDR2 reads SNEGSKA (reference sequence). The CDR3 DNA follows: TGCAGTGCTGCTTTTGGACCCGTCGGGGAGCTGTTTTTT. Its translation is CSAAFGPVGELFF.

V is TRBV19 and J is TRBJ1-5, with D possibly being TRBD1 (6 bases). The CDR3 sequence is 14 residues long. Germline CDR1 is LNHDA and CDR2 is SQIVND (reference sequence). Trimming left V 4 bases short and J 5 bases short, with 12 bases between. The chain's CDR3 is CASSTGHLDQPQHF. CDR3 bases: TGTGCCAGTAGTACGGGACATCTGGATCAGCCCCAGCATTTT. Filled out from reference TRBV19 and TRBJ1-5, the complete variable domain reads DGGITQSPKYLFRKEGQNVTLSCEQNLNHDAMYWYRQDPGQGLRLIYYSQIVNDFQKGDIAEGYSVSREKKESFPLTVTSAQKNPTAFYLCASSTGHLDQPQHFGDGTRLSIL.

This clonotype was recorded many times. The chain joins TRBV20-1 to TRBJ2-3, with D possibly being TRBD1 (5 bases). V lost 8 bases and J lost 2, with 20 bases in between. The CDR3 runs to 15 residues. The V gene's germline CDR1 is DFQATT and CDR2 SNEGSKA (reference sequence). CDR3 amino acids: CSPKDAQGFTDTQYF. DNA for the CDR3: TGCAGTCCTAAAGACGCGCAGGGATTCACAGATACGCAGTATTTT.

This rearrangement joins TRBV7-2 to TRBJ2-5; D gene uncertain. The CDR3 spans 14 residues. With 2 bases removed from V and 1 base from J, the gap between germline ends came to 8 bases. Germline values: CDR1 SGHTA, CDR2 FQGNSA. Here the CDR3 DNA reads TGTGCCAGCAGCTTATGCGGAAGCCAAGAGACCCAGTACTTC. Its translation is CASSLCGSQETQYF.

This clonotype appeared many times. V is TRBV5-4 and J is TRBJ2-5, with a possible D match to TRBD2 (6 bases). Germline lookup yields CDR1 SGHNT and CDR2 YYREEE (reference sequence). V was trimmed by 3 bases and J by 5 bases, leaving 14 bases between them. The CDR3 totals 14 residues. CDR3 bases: TGTGCCAGCAGCTCGGGAGACCAGCAGGAGACCCAGTACTTC. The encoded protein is CASSSGDQQETQYF.

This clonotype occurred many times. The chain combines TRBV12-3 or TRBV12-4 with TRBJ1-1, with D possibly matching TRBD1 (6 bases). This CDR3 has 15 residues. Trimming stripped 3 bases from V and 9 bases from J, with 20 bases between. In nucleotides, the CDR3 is TGTGCCAGCAGTTTTTCCTGGGAACAGGGAAATCAAGCTTTCTTT. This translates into CASSFSWEQGNQAFF.

The CDR3 DNA reads as TGTGCCAGCAGGGGACAGGACCGTCAGCCCCAGCATTTT. Its protein product is CASRGQDRQPQHF. This sequence joins TRBV28 and TRBJ1-5, with 8 bases lining up with TRBD1. The CDR3 spans 13 residues. Trimming removed 6 bases from V and 6 bases from J; junction bases left unmatched: 4. The germline gives CDR1 MDHEN, CDR2 SYDVKM. Full variable domain (rest looked up from reference TRBV28 and TRBJ1-5): DVKVTQSSRYLVKRTGEKVFLECVQDMDHENMFWYRQDPGLGLRLIYFSYDVKMKEKGDIPEGYSVSREKKERFSLILESASTNQTSMYLCASRGQDRQPQHFGDGTRLSIL.

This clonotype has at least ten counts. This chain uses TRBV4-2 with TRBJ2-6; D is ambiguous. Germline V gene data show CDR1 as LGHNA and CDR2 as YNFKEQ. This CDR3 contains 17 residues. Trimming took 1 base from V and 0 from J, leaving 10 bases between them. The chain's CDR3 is CASSQGFAASGANVLTF. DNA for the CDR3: TGTGCCAGCAGCCAAGGTTTCGCCGCCTCTGGGGCCAACGTCCTGACTTTC.